This paragraph covers one TCR beta chain sequence. This sample was included in a study of blood T cell repertoires in COVID-19. V was pared by 3 bases and J by 3 bases, with 14 bases of the junction left unmatched. This CDR3 comprises 17 residues. Looked up from germline, CDR1 is MGHRA and CDR2 is YSYEKL. TCRdb's table, derived via immunoSEQ multiplex PCR, lists solely in-frame clones and lacks some. The sample has 45,000 to 60,000 clones, roughly 86% seen once. The TCR was taken from a man aged 70 or older with active COVID-19. This chain joins TRBV4-1 and TRBJ2-7; the match to TRBD1 covers 7 bases. The sequencing input was peripheral blood. The CDR3 loop is CASSQPAGTAISYEQYF. In DNA form, the CDR3 reads TGCGCCAGCAGCCAGCCGGCCGGGACAGCGATTAGCTACGAGCAGTACTTC.